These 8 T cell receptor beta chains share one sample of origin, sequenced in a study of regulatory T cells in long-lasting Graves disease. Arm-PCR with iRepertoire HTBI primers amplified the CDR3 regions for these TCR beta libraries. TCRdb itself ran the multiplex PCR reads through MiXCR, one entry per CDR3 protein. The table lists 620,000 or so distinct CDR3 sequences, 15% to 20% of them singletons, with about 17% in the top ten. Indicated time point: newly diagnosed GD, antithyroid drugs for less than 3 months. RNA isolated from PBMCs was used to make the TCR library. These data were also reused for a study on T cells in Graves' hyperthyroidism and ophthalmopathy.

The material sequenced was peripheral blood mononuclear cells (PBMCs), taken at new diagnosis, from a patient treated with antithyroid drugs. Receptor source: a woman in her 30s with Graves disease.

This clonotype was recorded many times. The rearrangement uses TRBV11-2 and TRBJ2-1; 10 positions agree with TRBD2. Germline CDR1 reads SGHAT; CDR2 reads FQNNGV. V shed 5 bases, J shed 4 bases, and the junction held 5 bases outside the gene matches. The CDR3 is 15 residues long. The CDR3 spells CASSPWTSGYNEQFF. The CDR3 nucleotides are TGTGCCAGCAGCCCCTGGACTAGCGGATACAATGAGCAGTTCTTC.

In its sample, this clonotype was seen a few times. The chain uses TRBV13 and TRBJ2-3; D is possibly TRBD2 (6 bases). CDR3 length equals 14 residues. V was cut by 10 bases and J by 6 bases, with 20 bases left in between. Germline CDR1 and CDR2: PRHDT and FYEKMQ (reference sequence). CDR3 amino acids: CATSPGLGPDTQYF. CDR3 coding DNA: TGTGCCACCTCCCCGGGACTCGGGCCGGATACGCAGTATTTT.

CDR3 sequence reads: CARGYSSSQPQHF. The DNA of the CDR3 is TGTGCCCGCGGTTACTCGAGTTCCCAGCCCCAGCATTTT. The genes are TRBV6-2 or TRBV6-3 and TRBJ1-5; D uncertain. This CDR3 spans 13 amino acids. Trimming left V 11 bases short and J 7 bases short, with 18 bases between. Per the germline V gene, CDR1 is MNHEY and CDR2 is SVGEGT.

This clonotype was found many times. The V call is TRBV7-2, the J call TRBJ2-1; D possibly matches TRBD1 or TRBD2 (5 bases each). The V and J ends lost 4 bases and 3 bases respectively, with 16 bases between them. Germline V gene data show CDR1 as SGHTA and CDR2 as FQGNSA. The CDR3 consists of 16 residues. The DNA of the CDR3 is TGTGCCAGCAGCTCTGCCGGGGCAGAGATCTACAATGAGCAGTTCTTC. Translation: CASSSAGAEIYNEQFF. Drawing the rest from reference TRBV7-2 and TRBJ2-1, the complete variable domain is GAGVSQSPSNKVTEKGKDVELRCDPISGHTALYWYRQSLGQGLEFLIYFQGNSAPDKSGLPSDRFSAERTGGSVSTLTIQRTQQEDSAVYLCASSSAGAEIYNEQFFGPGTRLTVL.

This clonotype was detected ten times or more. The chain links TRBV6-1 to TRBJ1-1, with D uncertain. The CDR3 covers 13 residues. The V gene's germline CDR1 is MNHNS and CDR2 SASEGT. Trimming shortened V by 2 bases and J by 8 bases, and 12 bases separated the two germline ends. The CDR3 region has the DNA TGTGCCAGCAGTGAAAGTGCCTATAGGGAAGCTTTCTTT. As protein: CASSESAYREAFF.

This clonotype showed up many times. The CDR3 protein is CASADIGTPGADTQYF. CDR3 sequence (DNA): TGTGCTAGTGCCGACATCGGGACTCCAGGGGCAGATACGCAGTATTTT. V and J are TRBV12-5 and TRBJ2-3; D tentatively fits TRBD1 or TRBD2 (6 bases each). Trimming left V 7 bases short and J 4 bases short, with 21 bases between. Germline V gene lookup returns CDR1 LGHNT and CDR2 FRNRAP. This CDR3 has 16 amino acids.

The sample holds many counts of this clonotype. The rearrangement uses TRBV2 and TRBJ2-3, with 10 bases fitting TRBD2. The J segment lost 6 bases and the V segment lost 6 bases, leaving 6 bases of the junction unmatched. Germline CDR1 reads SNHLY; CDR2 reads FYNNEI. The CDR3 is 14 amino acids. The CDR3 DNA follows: TGTGCCAGCAGAGCGGGACTAGCGTGGGATACGCAGTATTTT. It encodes CASRAGLAWDTQYF.

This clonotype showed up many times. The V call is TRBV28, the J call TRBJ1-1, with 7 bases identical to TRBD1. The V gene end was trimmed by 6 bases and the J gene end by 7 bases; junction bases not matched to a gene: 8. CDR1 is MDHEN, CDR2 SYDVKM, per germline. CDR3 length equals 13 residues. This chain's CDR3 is CASSQTGLVEAFF. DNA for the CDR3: TGTGCCAGCAGCCAGACAGGGCTGGTTGAAGCTTTCTTT.